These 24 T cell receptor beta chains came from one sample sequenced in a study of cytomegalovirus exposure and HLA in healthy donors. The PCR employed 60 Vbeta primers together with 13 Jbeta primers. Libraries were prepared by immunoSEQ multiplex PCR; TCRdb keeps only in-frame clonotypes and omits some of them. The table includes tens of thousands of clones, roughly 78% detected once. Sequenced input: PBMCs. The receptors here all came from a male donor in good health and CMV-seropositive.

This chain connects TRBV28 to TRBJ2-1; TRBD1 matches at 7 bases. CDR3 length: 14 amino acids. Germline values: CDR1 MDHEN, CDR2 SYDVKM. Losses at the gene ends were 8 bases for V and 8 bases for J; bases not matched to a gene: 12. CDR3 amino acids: CASLGRGNGYEQFF. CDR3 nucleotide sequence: TGTGCCAGCTTAGGCAGGGGGAATGGTTATGAGCAGTTCTTC.

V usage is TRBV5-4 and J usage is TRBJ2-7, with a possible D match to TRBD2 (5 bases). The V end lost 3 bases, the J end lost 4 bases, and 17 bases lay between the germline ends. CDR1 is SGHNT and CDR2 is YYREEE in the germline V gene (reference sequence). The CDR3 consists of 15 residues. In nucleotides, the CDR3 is TGTGCCAGCAGCTCGGTGAGGGAATCCAAGTACGAGCAGTACTTC. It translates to CASSSVRESKYEQYF.

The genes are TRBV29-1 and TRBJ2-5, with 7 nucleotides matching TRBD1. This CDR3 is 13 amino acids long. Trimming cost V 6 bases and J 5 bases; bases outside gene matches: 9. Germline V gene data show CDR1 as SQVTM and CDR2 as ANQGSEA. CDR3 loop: CSVHRGLRETQYF. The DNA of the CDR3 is TGCAGCGTCCACAGGGGCCTCCGGGAGACCCAGTACTTC.

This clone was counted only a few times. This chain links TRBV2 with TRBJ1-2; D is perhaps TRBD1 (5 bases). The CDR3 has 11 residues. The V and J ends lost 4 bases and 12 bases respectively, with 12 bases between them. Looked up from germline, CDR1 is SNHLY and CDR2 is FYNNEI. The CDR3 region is CASSGPGRHTF. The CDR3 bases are TGTGCCAGCAGTGGCCCAGGGAGGCACACCTTC.

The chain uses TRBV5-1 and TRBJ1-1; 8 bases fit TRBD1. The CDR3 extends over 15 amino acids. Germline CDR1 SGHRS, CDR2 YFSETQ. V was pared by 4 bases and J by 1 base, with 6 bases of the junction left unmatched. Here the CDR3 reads CASSGRQGRNTEAFF. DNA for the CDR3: TGCGCCAGCAGCGGAAGACAGGGGAGGAACACTGAAGCTTTCTTT.

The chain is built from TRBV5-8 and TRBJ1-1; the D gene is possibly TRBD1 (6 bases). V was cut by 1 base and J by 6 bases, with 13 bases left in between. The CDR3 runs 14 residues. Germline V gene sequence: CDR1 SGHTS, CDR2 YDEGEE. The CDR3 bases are TGTGCCAGCAGCTTGATCCTGGGGGCGGCTGAAGCTTTCTTT. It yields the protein CASSLILGAAEAFF. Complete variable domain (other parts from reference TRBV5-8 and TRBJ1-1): EAGVTQSPTHLIKTRGQQATLRCSPISGHTSVYWYQQALGLGLQFLLWYDEGEERNRGNFPPRFSGRQFPNYSSELNVNALELEDSALYLCASSLILGAAEAFFGQGTRLTVV.

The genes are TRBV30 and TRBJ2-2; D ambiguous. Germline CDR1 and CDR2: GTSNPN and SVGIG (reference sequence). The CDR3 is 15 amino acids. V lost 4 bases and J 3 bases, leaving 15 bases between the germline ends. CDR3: CAWMEQEIYTGELFF. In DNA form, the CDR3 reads TGTGCCTGGATGGAGCAAGAGATTTACACCGGGGAGCTGTTTTTT.

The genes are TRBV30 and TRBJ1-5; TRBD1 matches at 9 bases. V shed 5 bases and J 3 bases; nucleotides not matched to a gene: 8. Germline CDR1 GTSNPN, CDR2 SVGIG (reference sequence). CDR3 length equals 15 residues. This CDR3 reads CAWRQGQGINQPQHF. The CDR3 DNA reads TGTGCCTGGCGGCAGGGACAGGGAATCAATCAGCCCCAGCATTTT. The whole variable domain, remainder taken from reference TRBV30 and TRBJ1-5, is SQTIHQWPATLVQPVGSPLSLECTVEGTSNPNLYWYRQAAGRGLQLLFYSVGIGQISSEVPQNLSASRPQDRQFILSSKKLLLSDSGFYLCAWRQGQGINQPQHFGDGTRLSIL.

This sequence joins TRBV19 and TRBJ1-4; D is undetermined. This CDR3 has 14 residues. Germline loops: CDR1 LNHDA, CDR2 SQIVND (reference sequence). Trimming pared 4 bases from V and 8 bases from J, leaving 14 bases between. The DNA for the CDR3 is TGTGCCAGTAGTAGGATTGACGGAGGGGAAAAACTGTTTTTT. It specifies CASSRIDGGEKLFF.

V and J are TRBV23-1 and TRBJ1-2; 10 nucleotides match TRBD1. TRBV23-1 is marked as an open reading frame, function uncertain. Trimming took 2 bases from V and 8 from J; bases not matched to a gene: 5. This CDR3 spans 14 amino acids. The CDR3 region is CASSQRQGAGGYTF. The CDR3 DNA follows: TGCGCCAGCAGTCAACGACAGGGGGCTGGGGGCTACACCTTC.

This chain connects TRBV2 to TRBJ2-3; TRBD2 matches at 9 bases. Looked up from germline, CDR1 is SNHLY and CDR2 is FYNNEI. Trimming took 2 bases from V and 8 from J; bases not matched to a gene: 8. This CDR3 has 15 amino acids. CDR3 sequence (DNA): TGTGCCAGCAGTGAAAGGGGACTAGCTTCAGCTACGCAGTATTTT. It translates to CASSERGLASATQYF.

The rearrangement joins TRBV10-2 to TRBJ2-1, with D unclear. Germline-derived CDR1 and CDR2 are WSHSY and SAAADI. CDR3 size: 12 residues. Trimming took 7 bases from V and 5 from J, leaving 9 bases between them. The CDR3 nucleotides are TGCGCCAGCAAAGATACACACAATGAGCAGTTCTTC. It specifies CASKDTHNEQFF.

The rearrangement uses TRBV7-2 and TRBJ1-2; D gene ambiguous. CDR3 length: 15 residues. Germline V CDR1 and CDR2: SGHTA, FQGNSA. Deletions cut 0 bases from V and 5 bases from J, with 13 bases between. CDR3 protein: CASSLAQDLAYGYTF. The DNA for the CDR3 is TGTGCCAGCAGCTTAGCTCAGGACTTGGCATATGGCTACACCTTC.

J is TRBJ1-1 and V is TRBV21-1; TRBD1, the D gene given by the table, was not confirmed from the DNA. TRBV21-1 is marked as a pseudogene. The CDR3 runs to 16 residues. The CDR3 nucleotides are TGTGCCAGCAGCAAATTTCGCGACAGGGGAGACACTGAAGCTTTCTTT. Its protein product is CASSKFRDRGDTEAFF.

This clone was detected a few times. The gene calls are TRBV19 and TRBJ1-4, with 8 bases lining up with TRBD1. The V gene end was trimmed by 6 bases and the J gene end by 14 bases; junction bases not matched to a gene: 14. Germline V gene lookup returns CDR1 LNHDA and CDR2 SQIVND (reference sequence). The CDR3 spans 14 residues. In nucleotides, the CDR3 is TGTGCCAGTAGGGCAGGACAGGGAGGAGGTTGGCTGTTTTTT. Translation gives CASRAGQGGGWLFF.

CDR3 DNA: TGCGCCAGCAGCTACCTTCCTAGCGGGAGCTCCTACGAGCAGTACTTC. It translates to CASSYLPSGSSYEQYF. V and J are TRBV4-1 and TRBJ2-7, with 10 bases matching TRBD2. With 5 bases clipped from V and 0 bases from J, the junction kept 7 bases outside the gene matches. Germline V gene sequence: CDR1 MGHRA, CDR2 YSYEKL. This CDR3 comprises 16 residues.

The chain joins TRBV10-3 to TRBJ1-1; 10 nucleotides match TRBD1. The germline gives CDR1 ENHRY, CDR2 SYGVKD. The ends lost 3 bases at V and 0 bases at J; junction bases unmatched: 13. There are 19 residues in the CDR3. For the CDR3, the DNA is TGTGCCATCAGTGACCCCTCGGACAGGGGGTTTGGTGTGAACACTGAAGCTTTCTTT. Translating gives CAISDPSDRGFGVNTEAFF.

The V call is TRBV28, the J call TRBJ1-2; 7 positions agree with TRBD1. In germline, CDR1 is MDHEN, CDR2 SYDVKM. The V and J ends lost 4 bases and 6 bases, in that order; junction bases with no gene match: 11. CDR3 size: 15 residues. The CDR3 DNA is TGTGCCAGCAGTTCAGCCGGGACAGACTCTAATGGCTACACCTTC. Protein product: CASSSAGTDSNGYTF.

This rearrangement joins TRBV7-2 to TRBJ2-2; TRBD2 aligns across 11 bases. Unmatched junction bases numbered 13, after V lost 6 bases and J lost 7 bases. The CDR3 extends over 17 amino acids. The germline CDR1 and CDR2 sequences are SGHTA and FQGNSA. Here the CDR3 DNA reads TGTGCCAGCAGTACTACTAGCGGGAGAATTGCCGGCGGGGAGCTGTTTTTT. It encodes CASSTTSGRIAGGELFF.

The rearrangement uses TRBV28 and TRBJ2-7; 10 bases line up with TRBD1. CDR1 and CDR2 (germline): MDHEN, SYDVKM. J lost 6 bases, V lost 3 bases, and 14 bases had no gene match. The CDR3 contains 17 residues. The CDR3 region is CASSFLGTGVSTGEQYF. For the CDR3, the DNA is TGTGCCAGCAGTTTTCTTGGGACAGGGGTCTCTACGGGCGAGCAGTACTTC.

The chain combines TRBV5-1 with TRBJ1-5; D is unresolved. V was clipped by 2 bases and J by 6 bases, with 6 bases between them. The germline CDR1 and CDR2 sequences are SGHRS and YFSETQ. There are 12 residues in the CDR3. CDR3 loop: CASSFSGQPQHF. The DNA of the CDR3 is TGCGCCAGCAGCTTCAGTGGTCAGCCCCAGCATTTT. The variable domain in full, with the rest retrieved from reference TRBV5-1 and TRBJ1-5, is KAGVTQTPRYLIKTRGQQVTLSCSPISGHRSVSWYQQTPGQGLQFLFEYFSETQRNKGNFPGRFSGRQFSNSRSEMNVSTLELGDSALYLCASSFSGQPQHFGDGTRLSIL.

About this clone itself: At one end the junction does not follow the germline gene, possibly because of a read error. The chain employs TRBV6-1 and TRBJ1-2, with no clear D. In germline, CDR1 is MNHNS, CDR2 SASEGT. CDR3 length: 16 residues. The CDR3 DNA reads TGTGCCAGCAGTGAAGTCTTACAGCCTGGATTCGGTGGCTGCACCTTC. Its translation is CASSEVLQPGFGGCTF.

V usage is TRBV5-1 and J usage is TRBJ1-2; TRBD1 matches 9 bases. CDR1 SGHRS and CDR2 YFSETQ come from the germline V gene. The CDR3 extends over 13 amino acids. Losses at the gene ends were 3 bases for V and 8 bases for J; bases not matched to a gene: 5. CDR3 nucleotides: TGCGCCAGCAGCTACACAGGGGGCGACGGCTACACCTTC. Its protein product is CASSYTGGDGYTF.

In DNA form, the CDR3 reads TGTGCCAGCAGCGGAGGACGCACCGAGCAGTACTTC. Amino acid sequence: CASSGGRTEQYF. The J gene is TRBJ2-7, the V gene TRBV7-2, with TRBD2 as a possible D gene (5 bases). Deletions cut 5 bases from V and 6 bases from J, with 11 bases between. The CDR3 length is 12 residues. Per the germline V gene, CDR1 is SGHTA and CDR2 is FQGNSA.